The 6 T cell receptor beta chains listed next were all sequenced from one sample in a study of shared T cell receptors in the human thymus. TCRdb keeps only in-frame clones here, not all; method: immunoSEQ multiplex PCR. Here the sample spans 540,000 or so clones, about four fifths being singletons. These same data were also listed under a study on human thymus T cells.

The sample consisted of thymocytes. These receptors all stem from a boy under three years old with a congenital heart defect.

This chain joins TRBV7-9 and TRBJ2-3; no definite D call. The CDR3 contains 13 residues. Looked up from germline, CDR1 is SEHNR and CDR2 is FQNEAQ (reference sequence). Trimming removed 2 bases at V and 4 bases at J, with 7 bases between. CDR3 DNA sequence: TGTGCCAGCAGCTTACCCGGGTCAGATACGCAGTATTTT. It is translated as CASSLPGSDTQYF. The whole variable domain, filled in from reference TRBV7-9 and TRBJ2-3, reads DTGVSQNPRHKITKRGQNVTFRCDPISEHNRLYWYRQTLGQGPEFLTYFQNEAQLEKSRLLSDRFSAERPKGSFSTLEIQRTEQGDSAMYLCASSLPGSDTQYFGPGTRLTVL.

The CDR3 region is CASSLRGFNQPQHF. In DNA, the CDR3 is TGTGCCAGCAGCTTAAGGGGGTTCAATCAGCCCCAGCATTTT. The chain links TRBV11-2 to TRBJ1-5; possible D gene TRBD1, 6 bases. Trimming shortened V by 2 bases and J by 3 bases, and 8 bases separated the two germline ends. The CDR3 extends over 14 amino acids. In germline, CDR1 is SGHAT, CDR2 FQNNGV.

This clone came up once. The chain carries TRBV28 and TRBJ1-6, with 7 bases lining up with TRBD1. V trimming: 4 bases; J trimming: 9 bases; junction bases outside the gene matches: 9. The CDR3 is 15 residues long. Germline CDR1 is MDHEN and CDR2 is SYDVKM. CDR3 sequence (DNA): TGTGCCAGCAGTTCGCGGACAGGTTTGGGTTCACCCCTCCACTTT. Amino acids: CASSSRTGLGSPLHF.

The J gene is TRBJ2-1, the V gene TRBV6-1; no reliable D call. CDR1 and CDR2 from the germline V gene are MNHNS and SASEGT. The germline V and J ends were trimmed by 6 bases and 4 bases, with 16 bases remaining between them. The CDR3 loop spans 15 amino acids. The CDR3 loop is CASRRVYERYNEQFF. CDR3 nucleotide sequence: TGTGCCAGCAGGAGAGTCTACGAACGTTACAATGAGCAGTTCTTC.

V and J are TRBV5-6 and TRBJ2-1; 7 bases map to TRBD1. Germline V gene sequence: CDR1 SGHDT, CDR2 YYEEEE. The CDR3 is 15 amino acids. Trimming at V came to 4 bases and at J to 2 bases, leaving 6 bases not matched to a gene. The CDR3 DNA is TGTGCCAGCAGCACCGGGACAGACGCCTACAATGAGCAGTTCTTC. Its protein is CASSTGTDAYNEQFF.

V and J are TRBV29-1 and TRBJ2-7, with TRBD1 identical over 9 bases. The ends lost 6 bases at V and 2 bases at J; junction bases unmatched: 8. Per the germline V gene, CDR1 is SQVTM and CDR2 is ANQGSEA. This CDR3 has 14 amino acids. CDR3 coding DNA: TGCAGCGTGGGGGGACAGGGAGGGACCTACGAGCAGTACTTC. Amino acids: CSVGGQGGTYEQYF.